What follows is one TCR beta chain and its context. No antigen is known for it. These data come from a study of breast tumors, draining lymph nodes, adjacent tissues. General study results and limits: Tumor repertoires ranked between lymph nodes and nontumor tissue in diversity, with V and J gene preferences. The lymph node origin of tumor T cells was framed as consistent with a hypothesis, not demonstrated. Data fit most tumor T cells coming from lymph node, expanding in tumor. Compared with basal-like, luminal-like tumors shared significantly more repertoire with nontumor tissue.

Germline values: CDR1 MNHNS, CDR2 SASEGT. V shed 5 bases, J shed 4 bases, and the junction held 5 bases outside the gene matches. This CDR3 comprises 15 residues. Axillary draining lymph nodes of breast cancer patients supplied the node samples. TCRdb reanalysed the multiplex PCR reads using MiXCR and keeps one entry per CDR3 protein. The repertoire holds some 110,000 distinct CDR3 sequences, with approximately 28% as singletons. Sequencing was done on a sample of axillary lymph node tissue. This TCR was sampled from a female donor with breast cancer. Some clones in this sample may be carry-over from other donors' samples. The rearrangement joins TRBV6-1 to TRBJ1-3; 10 positions agree with TRBD1. The CDR3 DNA follows: TGTGCCAGCAGTCAAGGGACAGGGGCGGGAAACACCATATATTTT. This sequence encodes CASSQGTGAGNTIYF.